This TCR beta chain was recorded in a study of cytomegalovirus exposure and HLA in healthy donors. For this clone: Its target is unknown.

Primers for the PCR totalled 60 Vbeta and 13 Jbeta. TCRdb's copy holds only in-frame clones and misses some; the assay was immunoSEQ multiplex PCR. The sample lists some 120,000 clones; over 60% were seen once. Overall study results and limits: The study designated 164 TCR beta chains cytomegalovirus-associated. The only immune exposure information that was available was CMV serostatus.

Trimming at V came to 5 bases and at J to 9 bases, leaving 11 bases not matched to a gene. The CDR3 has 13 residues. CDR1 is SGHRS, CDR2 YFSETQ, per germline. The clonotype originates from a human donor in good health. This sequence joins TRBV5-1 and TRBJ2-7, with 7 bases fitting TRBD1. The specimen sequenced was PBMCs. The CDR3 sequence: CASSQGVDGVQYF. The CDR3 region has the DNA TGCGCCAGCAGTCAGGGGGTCGACGGGGTGCAGTACTTC.